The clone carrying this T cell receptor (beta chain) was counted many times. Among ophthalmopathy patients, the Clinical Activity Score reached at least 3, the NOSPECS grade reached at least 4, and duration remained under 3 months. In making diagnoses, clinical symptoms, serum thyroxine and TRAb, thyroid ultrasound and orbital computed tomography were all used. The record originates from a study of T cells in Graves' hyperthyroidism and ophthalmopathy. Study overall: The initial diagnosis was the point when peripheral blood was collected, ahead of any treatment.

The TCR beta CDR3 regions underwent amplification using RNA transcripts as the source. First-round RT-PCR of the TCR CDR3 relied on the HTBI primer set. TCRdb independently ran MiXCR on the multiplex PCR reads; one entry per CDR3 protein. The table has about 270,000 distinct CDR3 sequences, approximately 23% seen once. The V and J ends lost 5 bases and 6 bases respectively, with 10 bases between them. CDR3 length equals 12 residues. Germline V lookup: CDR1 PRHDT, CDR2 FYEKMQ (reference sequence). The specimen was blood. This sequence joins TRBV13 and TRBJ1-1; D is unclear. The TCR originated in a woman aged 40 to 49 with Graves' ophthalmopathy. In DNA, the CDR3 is TGTGCCAGCAGCGCACCCTACGCTGAAGCTTTCTTT. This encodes CASSAPYAEAFF. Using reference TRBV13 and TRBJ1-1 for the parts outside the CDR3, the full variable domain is AAGVIQSPRHLIKEKRETATLKCYPIPRHDTVYWYQQGPGQDPQFLISFYEKMQSDKGSIPDRFSAQQFSDYHSELNMSSLELGDSALYFCASSAPYAEAFFGQGTRLTVV.